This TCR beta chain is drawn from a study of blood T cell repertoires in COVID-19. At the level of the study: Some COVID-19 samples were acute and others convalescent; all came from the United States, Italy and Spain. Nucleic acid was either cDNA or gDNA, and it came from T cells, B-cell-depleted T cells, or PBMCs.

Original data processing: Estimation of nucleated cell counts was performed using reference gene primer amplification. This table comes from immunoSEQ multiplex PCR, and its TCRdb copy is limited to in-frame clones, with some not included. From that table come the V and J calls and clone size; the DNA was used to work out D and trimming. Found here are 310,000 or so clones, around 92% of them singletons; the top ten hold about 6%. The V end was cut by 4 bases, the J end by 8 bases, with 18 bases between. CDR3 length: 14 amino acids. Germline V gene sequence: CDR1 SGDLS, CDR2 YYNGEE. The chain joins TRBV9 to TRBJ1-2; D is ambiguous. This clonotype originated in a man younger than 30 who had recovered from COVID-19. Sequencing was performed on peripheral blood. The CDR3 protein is CASSPREPEQGYTF. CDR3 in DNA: TGTGCCAGCAGCCCCCGGGAGCCGGAGCAAGGCTACACCTTC.